One and the same sample provided the 26 T cell receptor beta chains below, sequenced in a study. Tregs were sorted as CD4+CD25+CD127-/low cells. TCRdb reanalysed the 5' RACE reads using MiXCR and keeps one entry per CDR3 protein. The data show 35,000 to 50,000 distinct CDR3 sequences, about 20% seen once. Sequenced material: Tregs sorted from blood. These receptors were collected from a female donor with breast cancer.

The sample holds a few counts of this clonotype. The chain uses TRBV4-2 and TRBJ2-2, with a weak D call TRBD2 (6 bases). Germline assignment: CDR1 LGHNA and CDR2 YNFKEQ. V lost 3 bases and J 1 base, leaving 15 bases between the germline ends. This CDR3 region has 17 residues. The CDR3: CASSQGGLSKNTGELFF. CDR3 DNA sequence: TGTGCCAGCAGCCAGGGAGGACTTTCAAAGAACACCGGGGAGCTGTTTTTT.

The rearrangement links TRBV6-1 to TRBJ2-1, with D maybe TRBD1 (5 bases). Trimming left V 1 base short and J 0 bases short, with 7 bases between. CDR3 size: 15 residues. Per germline, CDR1 MNHNS and CDR2 SASEGT. This CDR3 is CASSEDRNSYNEQFF. The CDR3 DNA follows: TGTGCCAGCAGTGAAGACAGGAACTCCTACAATGAGCAGTTCTTC.

This clonotype occurred many times. This sequence joins TRBV20-1 and TRBJ2-1; D call uncertain. Germline loops: CDR1 DFQATT, CDR2 SNEGSKA (reference sequence). The CDR3 covers 14 residues. Trimming pared 7 bases from V and 8 bases from J, leaving 21 bases between. CDR3 region: CSVKDLGFSDEQFF. CDR3 DNA: TGCAGTGTAAAGGACCTGGGCTTCAGCGATGAGCAGTTCTTC.

This clonotype was counted at least ten times. The chain is built from TRBV5-1 and TRBJ2-3; 8 bases fit TRBD1. In germline, CDR1 is SGHRS, CDR2 YFSETQ. This CDR3 is built from 15 residues. V shed 3 bases and J 2 bases; nucleotides not matched to a gene: 5. CDR3 sequence reads: CASSWLTGDTDTQYF. For the CDR3, the DNA is TGCGCCAGCAGCTGGCTGACAGGGGACACAGATACGCAGTATTTT.

A note on this clonotype: One end of the junction varies from germline; a read error may be responsible. This chain links TRBV6-1 with TRBJ1-2; TRBD1 agrees at 7 bases. The CDR3 loop spans 10 amino acids. Looked up from germline, CDR1 is MNHNS and CDR2 is SASEGT. CDR3 sequence (DNA): TGTGCCAGCAGAGGGACAGATTTCGCCTTC. Translating it yields CASRGTDFAF.

The CDR3 sequence: CASSPESQLVGGGNEQFF. DNA for the CDR3: TGTGCCAGCAGCCCCGAATCACAACTAGTGGGAGGGGGCAATGAGCAGTTCTTC. The chain recombines TRBV4-2 with TRBJ2-1; a weak D match, TRBD2 (7 bases). With 4 bases removed from V and 6 bases from J, the gap between germline ends came to 25 bases. This CDR3 contains 18 residues. Looked up from germline, CDR1 is LGHNA and CDR2 is YNFKEQ.

Many counts were recorded for this clonotype. The chain employs TRBV4-1 and TRBJ2-7; perhaps TRBD1 as D (7 bases). Per germline, CDR1 MGHRA and CDR2 YSYEKL. The germline V and J ends were trimmed by 4 bases and 2 bases, with 18 bases remaining between them. The CDR3 is 16 residues long. CDR3 DNA: TGCGCCAGCAGCCTTCTAGGCGGGACAGATACCTACGAGCAGTACTTC. Protein: CASSLLGGTDTYEQYF.

The sample holds a few counts of this clonotype. This chain links TRBV4-1 with TRBJ2-5; 7 positions agree with TRBD1. The length of the CDR3 is 15 residues. The ends lost 1 base at V and 1 base at J; junction bases unmatched: 3. Germline values: CDR1 MGHRA, CDR2 YSYEKL. The CDR3 coding sequence is TGCGCCAGCAGCCAAGCGGACAGGTCCCAAGAGACCCAGTACTTC. Translating gives CASSQADRSQETQYF.

The V and J genes are TRBV21-1 and TRBJ2-6. TRBV21-1 has pseudogene status. This CDR3 contains 14 residues. CDR3 bases: TGTGCCAGCATCAGGGGCCCTGGGGCCAACGTCCTGACTTTC. Translation gives CASIRGPGANVLTF.

This chain uses TRBV5-8 with TRBJ2-1; 7 nucleotides line up with TRBD1. Per germline, CDR1 SGHTS and CDR2 YDEGEE. After removal of 0 bases from V and 9 bases from J, the junction contained 6 bases not matched to a gene. CDR3 size: 14 residues. The CDR3 loop reads CASSLAQGIVEQFF. In DNA, the CDR3 is TGTGCCAGCAGCTTGGCACAGGGGATAGTTGAGCAGTTCTTC.

The gene calls are TRBV5-1 and TRBJ1-2; D remains unclear. The V gene lost 2 bases and the J gene lost 0 bases, with 5 bases spanning the gap. CDR1 and CDR2 (germline): SGHRS, YFSETQ. This CDR3 region has 13 residues. The CDR3 region has the DNA TGCGCCAGCAGCTTCACGGCTAACTATGGCTACACCTTC. Protein: CASSFTANYGYTF. Based on the CDR3 plus reference TRBV5-1 and TRBJ1-2, the full variable domain is KAGVTQTPRYLIKTRGQQVTLSCSPISGHRSVSWYQQTPGQGLQFLFEYFSETQRNKGNFPGRFSGRQFSNSRSEMNVSTLELGDSALYLCASSFTANYGYTFGSGTRLTVV.

Concerning this clonotype: A read error may explain this, as a much larger clone is one base away. The J gene is TRBJ1-5, the V gene TRBV12-3 or TRBV12-4; D unresolved. This CDR3 is built from 14 residues. V lost 8 bases and J lost 0, with 11 bases in between. Written as DNA, the CDR3 is TGTGCCAGCGGAGGACGGAATAGCAATCAGCCCCAGCATTTT. It encodes CASGGRNSNQPQHF.

This clonotype was seen repeatedly, ten times or more. The J gene is TRBJ2-3, the V gene TRBV20-1; 14 bases fit TRBD2. This CDR3 contains 16 residues. Trimming cost V 6 bases and J 1 base; bases outside gene matches: 6. CDR1 DFQATT and CDR2 SNEGSKA come from the germline V gene (reference sequence). The CDR3 DNA sequence: TGCAGTGCCGCTCGACTAGCGGGAGGGCGCACAGATACGCAGTATTTT. Translating it yields CSAARLAGGRTDTQYF.

The chain has TRBV12-3 or TRBV12-4 and TRBJ1-4; D not resolved. V lost 7 bases and J lost 2, with 11 bases in between. This CDR3 contains 14 residues. CDR3 amino acids: CASNHGGTNEKLFF. DNA of the CDR3: TGTGCCAGCAACCACGGCGGGACTAATGAAAAACTGTTTTTT.

This clonotype was detected many times. The chain carries TRBV10-3 and TRBJ1-2; the D gene is possibly TRBD1 (5 bases). Germline V gives CDR1 ENHRY, CDR2 SYGVKD. CDR3 length equals 11 residues. The V gene lost 10 bases and the J gene lost 7 bases, with 13 bases spanning the gap. CDR3 nucleotide sequence: TGTGCCACTTACAGGACGGGTGGCTACACCTTC. This sequence encodes CATYRTGGYTF.

The chain has TRBV5-1 and TRBJ2-7; a possible D gene is TRBD1 (5 bases). Trimming took 4 bases from V and 2 from J, leaving 13 bases between them. Germline CDR1 reads SGHRS; CDR2 reads YFSETQ. The CDR3 covers 14 residues. The CDR3 here is CASSVQGETYEQYF. CDR3 coding DNA: TGCGCCAGCAGCGTGCAGGGTGAAACCTACGAGCAGTACTTC.

This clonotype was counted only a few times. The chain uses TRBV5-1 and TRBJ1-1; TRBD1 aligns across 10 bases. The CDR3 runs to 15 residues. The J segment lost 3 bases and the V segment lost 6 bases, leaving 8 bases of the junction unmatched. The germline gives CDR1 SGHRS, CDR2 YFSETQ. CDR3: CASTTVGTGDTEAFF. The CDR3 bases are TGCGCCAGCACCACGGTCGGGACAGGGGACACTGAAGCTTTCTTT. Full variable domain (rest looked up from reference TRBV5-1 and TRBJ1-1): KAGVTQTPRYLIKTRGQQVTLSCSPISGHRSVSWYQQTPGQGLQFLFEYFSETQRNKGNFPGRFSGRQFSNSRSEMNVSTLELGDSALYLCASTTVGTGDTEAFFGQGTRLTVV.

The chain employs TRBV27 and TRBJ2-1; D may correspond to TRBD1 or TRBD2 (7 bases each). The germline gives CDR1 MNHEY, CDR2 SMNVEV (reference sequence). Trimming pared 4 bases from V and 0 bases from J, leaving 16 bases between. The CDR3 totals 17 residues. The CDR3, as DNA: TGTGCCAGCAGTTCAGGGGGGGGCCTAAGCTCCTACAATGAGCAGTTCTTC. Its translation: CASSSGGGLSSYNEQFF.

This sequence joins TRBV20-1 and TRBJ2-7; possible D gene TRBD1, 5 bases. The ends were cut back, 3 bases at V and 0 bases at J, with 15 bases in the middle. Germline V CDR1 and CDR2: DFQATT, SNEGSKA (reference sequence). This CDR3 contains 15 residues. The CDR3 DNA is TGCAGTGCTAGGACGTTACAGGTCGGCTCCTACGAGCAGTACTTC. Amino acid sequence: CSARTLQVGSYEQYF.

The table lists this clonotype with many counts. The V and J genes are TRBV5-1 and TRBJ2-3; D unclear. Trimming removed 0 bases from V and 0 bases from J, with 8 bases in between. Germline values: CDR1 SGHRS, CDR2 YFSETQ. CDR3 size: 15 residues. CDR3 protein: CASSLDFSSTDTQYF. The CDR3 nucleotides are TGCGCCAGCAGCTTGGACTTCTCTAGCACAGATACGCAGTATTTT.

The sample holds a few counts of this clonotype. The chain couples TRBV6-5 to TRBJ1-2; D is perhaps TRBD1 (5 bases). CDR1 and CDR2 from the germline V gene are MNHEY and SVGAGI. The CDR3 extends over 14 amino acids. The V end lost 0 bases, the J end lost 6 bases, and 11 bases lay between the germline ends. The CDR3 coding sequence is TGTGCCAGCAGTTACTCCCGGGACCGGCATGGCTACACCTTC. Its protein product is CASSYSRDRHGYTF.

This clonotype came up many times. The chain carries TRBV5-1 and TRBJ2-1, with a weak D call TRBD2 (5 bases). The germline V gene encodes CDR1 SGHRS and CDR2 YFSETQ. This CDR3 is built from 16 residues. Trimming removed 0 bases at V and 8 bases at J, with 18 bases between. The CDR3 DNA sequence: TGCGCCAGCAGCTTGGCCCCTGGGGAGCTGGCCCATGAGCAGTTCTTC. This encodes CASSLAPGELAHEQFF.

About this clonotype: A much larger clonotype is one base distant, so this may be a read error. The conserved phenylalanine or tryptophan is not found at the CDR3 terminus, so this likely reflects a read error. This chain links TRBV27 with TRBJ2-6; D not resolved. The V end was cut by 4 bases, the J end by 0 bases, with 1 base between. The germline CDR1 and CDR2 sequences are MNHEY and SMNVEV (reference sequence). CDR3 length: 13 residues. The CDR3 sequence: CASSSSGANVLTS. The CDR3 DNA follows: TGTGCCAGCAGTTCCTCTGGGGCCAACGTCCTGACTTCC.

This clonotype was detected ten times or more. The chain has TRBV5-1 and TRBJ2-2, with D hard to call. Germline V gene data show CDR1 as SGHRS and CDR2 as YFSETQ. This CDR3 is 14 amino acids long. V lost 4 bases, J lost 3 bases, and 10 bases lay in between. CDR3 sequence: CASSPDKYTGELFF. As DNA, the CDR3 is TGCGCCAGCAGCCCAGACAAATACACCGGGGAGCTGTTTTTT.

This clonotype was counted many times. The V gene is TRBV29-1, the J gene TRBJ1-2, with D possibly matching TRBD1 (5 bases). Germline V gives CDR1 SQVTM, CDR2 ANQGSEA. CDR3 length equals 13 residues. V was cut by 6 bases and J by 4 bases, with 15 bases left in between. CDR3 bases: TGCAGCGTGACGGAGTCGGGGCTCTATGGCTACACCTTC. Residues: CSVTESGLYGYTF.

The CDR3 loop reads CASSYSGSTQETQYF. In DNA, the CDR3 is TGTGCCAGCAGTTACTCAGGGTCTACCCAAGAGACCCAGTACTTC. This chain links TRBV6-5 with TRBJ2-5; no definite D call. Germline V gene sequence: CDR1 MNHEY, CDR2 SVGAGI. V was cut by 0 bases and J by 1 base, with 9 bases left in between. This CDR3 has 15 residues.